Described below is a single T cell receptor beta chain sequence and its context. Authors' methods: The assay estimated nucleated cells by amplifying reference gene primers. Produced via immunoSEQ multiplex PCR; TCRdb's table is partial and in-frame only. V, J and clone size derive from that table, while D and trimming were established from the DNA sequence. The sample lists 250,000 to 300,000 clones, 88% occurring once. In assigning cohorts, the study relied on participant-reported clinical history. Each recovered donor of Cohort 3 presented with two negative PCRs, clearance, or symptom resolution. CDR3 length: 15 amino acids. J gave up 3 bases and V 5 bases, and 8 bases lay outside the gene matches. CDR1 and CDR2 (germline): MNHEY, SVGEGT. This specimen comes from a study of blood T cell repertoires in COVID-19. Study-wide context: T cells, B-cell-depleted T cells, or PBMCs supplied cDNA or gDNA.

The specimen sequenced was PBMCs or T cells enriched from blood (not recorded which). The TCR comes from a woman aged 25 to 39 who had recovered from COVID-19. The chain couples TRBV6-2 or TRBV6-3 to TRBJ2-7; 9 bases line up with TRBD1. CDR3 bases: TGTGCCAGCAGTCATCCGGGACAGGGAATCTACGAGCAGTACTTC. Translated: CASSHPGQGIYEQYF.